This TCR beta chain was profiled in a study of OX40 agonist ivuxolimab in advanced cancers. V trimming: 4 bases; J trimming: 2 bases; junction bases outside the gene matches: 11. There are 17 residues in the CDR3. Germline V gives CDR1 SGHRS, CDR2 YFSETQ. Generated by immunoSEQ multiplex PCR, the TCRdb table keeps only in-frame clones and is missing some. The sample lists about 79,000 clones; approximately 94% were seen once. Sample: CD4+ or CD8+ T cells sorted from blood, taken in a trial of the OX40 agonist ivuxolimab. The chain combines TRBV5-1 with TRBJ2-3; 9 bases align to TRBD1. The TCR was taken from an adult with an advanced solid tumor such as melanoma, head and neck, liver or kidney cancer. The CDR3 nucleotides read TGCGCCAGCAGCGAAACCCCGGGACAGGGCCTCACAGATACGCAGTATTTT. Encoded protein: CASSETPGQGLTDTQYF.